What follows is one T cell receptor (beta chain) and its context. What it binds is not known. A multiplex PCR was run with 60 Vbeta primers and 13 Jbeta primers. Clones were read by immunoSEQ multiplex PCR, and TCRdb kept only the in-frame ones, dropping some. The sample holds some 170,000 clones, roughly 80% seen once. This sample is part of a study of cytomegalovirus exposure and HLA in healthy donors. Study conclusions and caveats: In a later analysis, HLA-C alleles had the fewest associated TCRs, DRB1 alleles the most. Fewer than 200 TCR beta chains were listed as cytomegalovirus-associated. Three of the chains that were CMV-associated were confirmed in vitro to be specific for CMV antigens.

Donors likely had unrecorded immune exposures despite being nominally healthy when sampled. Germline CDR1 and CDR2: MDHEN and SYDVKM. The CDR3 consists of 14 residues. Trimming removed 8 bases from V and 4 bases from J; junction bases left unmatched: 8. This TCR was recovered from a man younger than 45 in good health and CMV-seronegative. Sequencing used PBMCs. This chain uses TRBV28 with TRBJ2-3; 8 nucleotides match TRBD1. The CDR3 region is CASLRGPDADTQYF. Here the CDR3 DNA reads TGTGCCAGCCTCAGGGGGCCTGACGCAGATACGCAGTATTTT.